Below are 5 T cell receptor beta chains sequenced from a single sample in a study of identical twins. One entry per CDR3 protein results from TCRdb running MiXCR on the 5' RACE reads. Among approximately 600,000 distinct CDR3 sequences, about 7.6% were seen once, and the ten largest hold over 1.5%. The same specimen was also included in a second study, on yellow fever vaccine responses in identical twins.

The specimen sequenced was PBMCs. The receptor source for this set is a woman between 18 and 29 years old in good health.

This rearrangement joins TRBV6-5 to TRBJ1-6; the D gene is possibly TRBD1 (6 bases). V lost 2 bases and J 8 bases, leaving 16 bases between the germline ends. From germline, CDR1 is MNHEY and CDR2 SVGAGI. This CDR3 region has 16 residues. The CDR3 is CASSYPTGRVYSPLHF. CDR3 nucleotide sequence: TGTGCCAGCAGTTACCCCACAGGGAGGGTTTATTCACCCCTCCACTTT.

The gene calls are TRBV11-2 and TRBJ2-5; no definite D call. CDR1 is SGHAT and CDR2 is FQNNGV in the germline V gene. The V gene lost 5 bases and the J gene lost 3 bases, with 16 bases spanning the gap. The CDR3 consists of 15 residues. CDR3 amino acids: CASSPPFDGEETQYF. DNA for the CDR3: TGTGCCAGCAGCCCCCCGTTCGACGGAGAAGAGACCCAGTACTTC.

The J gene is TRBJ2-1, the V gene TRBV20-1; the match to TRBD2 covers 8 bases. V was clipped by 3 bases and J by 8 bases; unmatched bases: 9. This CDR3 region has 14 residues. Germline values: CDR1 DFQATT, CDR2 SNEGSKA (reference sequence). The CDR3 nucleotides read TGCAGTGCTAGGAAGCGGGAGAGTAGAGATGAGCAGTTCTTC. Amino acid sequence: CSARKRESRDEQFF.

This clonotype was counted a few times. The gene calls are TRBV4-2 and TRBJ2-5; TRBD2 matches at 7 bases. Germline V CDR1 and CDR2: LGHNA, YNFKEQ. J lost 0 bases, V lost 1 base, and 14 bases had no gene match. The CDR3 is 19 amino acids. The CDR3 loop is CASSQVSLGGAGDQETQYF. DNA of the CDR3: TGTGCCAGCAGCCAAGTATCATTAGGAGGGGCGGGGGACCAAGAGACCCAGTACTTC.

This clonotype was seen a few times. V usage is TRBV29-1 and J usage is TRBJ2-7, with 15 bases identical to TRBD2. This CDR3 contains 18 residues. Germline CDR1 reads SQVTM; CDR2 reads ANQGSEA. Losses at the gene ends were 7 bases for V and 3 bases for J; bases not matched to a gene: 16. In DNA form, the CDR3 reads TGCAGCGCGACTTTTTCCGGGACTAGCGGGAGGAAGGTCTACGAGCAGTACTTC. Translation: CSATFSGTSGRKVYEQYF.